Listed below are T cell receptor beta chains from one sample, sequenced in a study of post-analysis software for immune sequencing data. TCRdb re-derived calls from the PCR reads in MiXCR, one entry per CDR3 protein. The repertoire holds some 800,000 distinct CDR3 sequences, with approximately 44% as singletons. The sample was blood. Receptors originate from a girl under 18 with multiple sclerosis. The CDR3 runs from the conserved cysteine through the conserved F or W. Fields, in order: clone size, J gene, V gene, D gene, CDR3 protein, CDR3 DNA. A D gene is named only where the DNA matches it firmly. A clone size is listed for some rows: how often the clone was seen (once, few, many), or a class if it is expanded.

NA	TRBJ2-1	TRBV3-1	TRBD2	CASSPGSGTLYNEQFF	TGTGCCAGCAGCCCAGGGAGCGGGACTCTCTACAATGAGCAGTTCTTC
few	TRBJ2-5	TRBV4-2	TRBD2	CARAWGGQETQYF	TGTGCCAGGGCGTGGGGGGGACAAGAGACCCAGTACTTC
few	TRBJ1-6	TRBV7-9	NA	CASSSPGGNSPLHF	TGTGCCAGCAGCTCGCCCGGGGGTAATTCACCCCTCCACTTT
NA	TRBJ2-1	TRBV20-1	TRBD2	CSARGGVTSGSYNEQFF	TGCAGTGCTAGAGGGGGGGTCACTAGCGGGAGTTACAATGAGCAGTTCTTC
NA	TRBJ2-1	TRBV7-9	TRBD2	CASSSSGGRGDNEQFF	TGTGCCAGCAGCTCCTCGGGGGGGAGAGGGGACAATGAGCAGTTCTTC
few	TRBJ1-2	TRBV2	NA	CASSEAHWTSGPKGDGYTF	TGTGCCAGCAGTGAAGCGCACTGGACCTCCGGGCCGAAAGGGGATGGCTACACCTTC
few	TRBJ1-2	TRBV13	NA	CASSFDSGMGGYGYTF	TGTGCCAGCAGCTTCGACTCAGGGATGGGGGGCTATGGCTACACCTTC
NA	TRBJ2-3	TRBV5-1	NA	CASSRGDSPQYF	TGCGCCAGCAGCCGCGGGGACTCCCCTCAGTATTTT
few	TRBJ2-7	TRBV28	NA	CASSPVAGFGEYEQYF	TGTGCCAGCAGCCCCGTGGCGGGGTTTGGTGAATACGAGCAGTACTTC
once	TRBJ2-1	TRBV3-1	TRBD2	CASSQMSGGYNEQFF	TGTGCCAGCAGCCAGATGAGCGGGGGCTACAATGAGCAGTTCTTC
NA	TRBJ2-5	TRBV5-1	TRBD2	CASSFSGDYCNEQYF	TGCGCCAGCAGCTTTTCGGGGGACTATTGCAATGAGCAGTACTTC
few	TRBJ2-5	TRBV6-6	TRBD2	CASSPGLPKETQYF	TGTGCCAGCAGCCCGGGACTACCTAAAGAGACCCAGTACTTC
NA	TRBJ2-5	TRBV28	NA	CASGSSGTHLQETQYF	TGTGCCAGCGGTTCCTCCGGGACCCACTTACAGGAGACCCAGTACTTC
few	TRBJ2-1	TRBV7-2	TRBD2	CASSHSPGLAEYNEQFF	TGTGCCAGCAGCCACTCCCCCGGACTAGCGGAGTACAATGAGCAGTTCTTC
NA	TRBJ1-6	TRBV7-6	NA	CASSLVEENSPLHF	TGTGCCAGCAGCTTAGTCGAGGAAAATTCACCCCTCCACTTT
NA	TRBJ1-2	TRBV10-3	TRBD1	CAISEDTGTASAYGYTF	TGTGCCATCAGTGAGGACACCGGGACAGCTTCCGCCTATGGCTACACCTTC
few	TRBJ2-1	TRBV12-3/TRBV12-4	TRBD2	CASSWTSGSNEQFF	TGTGCCAGCAGTTGGACTAGCGGGAGTAATGAGCAGTTCTTC
NA	TRBJ2-7	TRBV12-3/TRBV12-4	TRBD1	CASREPGQGHEQYF	TGTGCCAGCAGGGAGCCGGGACAGGGACACGAGCAGTACTTC
few	TRBJ2-7	TRBV7-6	TRBD2	CASSLVRGGTTHEQYF	TGTGCCAGCAGCTTAGTCCGGGGGGGGACAACCCACGAGCAGTACTTC
NA	TRBJ2-5	TRBV3-1	NA	CASSQEGVGPGETQYF	TGTGCCAGCAGCCAAGAGGGGGTGGGCCCGGGGGAGACCCAGTACTTC
few	TRBJ1-5	TRBV2	TRBD1	CASSADREKQPQHF	TGTGCCAGCAGTGCTGACAGGGAGAAACAGCCCCAGCATTTT
NA	TRBJ1-4	TRBV20-1	NA	CSATRPDGPNEKLFF	TGCAGTGCTACCCGCCCGGACGGCCCTAATGAAAAACTGTTTTTT
NA	TRBJ2-1	TRBV10-3	NA	CAISELGQDDYYNEQFF	TGTGCCATCAGTGAGTTGGGTCAGGACGACTACTACAATGAGCAGTTCTTC
NA	TRBJ2-5	TRBV5-6	NA	CASSLGIGSNQETQYF	TGTGCCAGCAGCTTGGGTATTGGGAGCAACCAAGAGACCCAGTACTTC
NA	TRBJ1-1	TRBV9	NA	CASSVVSGLVATEAFF	TGTGCCAGCAGCGTAGTTTCAGGGTTAGTGGCCACTGAAGCTTTCTTT
NA	TRBJ2-3	TRBV10-3	NA	CAISDASGPFTDTQYF	TGTGCCATCAGTGATGCTTCGGGGCCTTTCACAGATACGCAGTATTTT
NA	TRBJ2-6	TRBV20-1	NA	CSAEGINPGAGANVLTF	TGCAGTGCTGAAGGAATAAACCCAGGGGCTGGGGCCAACGTCCTGACTTTC
NA	TRBJ2-3	TRBV15	NA	CATSRSTFGKINHDTQYF	TGTGCCACCAGCAGATCGACTTTCGGGAAGATTAATCACGATACGCAGTATTTT
few	TRBJ2-5	TRBV10-1	TRBD2	CASSDGRLAGVETQYF	TGCGCCAGCAGTGACGGTCGACTAGCGGGAGTTGAGACCCAGTACTTC
NA	TRBJ2-2	TRBV20-1	NA	CSASSAMNTGELFF	TGCAGTGCTTCTAGCGCAATGAACACCGGGGAGCTGTTTTTT
few	TRBJ2-1	TRBV20-1	NA	CSAGNERFF	TGCAGTGCGGGGAATGAGCGGTTCTTC
NA	TRBJ2-7	TRBV27	NA	CASSPLGGDSYGQYF	TGTGCCAGCAGCCCTCTTGGGGGAGACTCCTACGGGCAGTACTTC
few	TRBJ2-7	TRBV20-1	NA	CSARGPLRDFRHYEQYF	TGCAGTGCTAGAGGGCCCCTCCGGGACTTCCGCCACTACGAGCAGTACTTC
NA	TRBJ1-6	TRBV3-1	TRBD1	CASRQTGTGNSPLHF	TGTGCCAGCAGACAGACGGGGACAGGGAATTCACCCCTCCACTTT
few	TRBJ1-1	TRBV20-1	NA	CSAKTTMNTEAFF	TGCAGTGCTAAGACAACAATGAACACTGAAGCTTTCTTT
once	TRBJ2-5	TRBV4-1	TRBD2	CASSPSGAGGSETQYF	TGCGCCAGCAGCCCCAGTGGGGCGGGAGGGTCAGAGACCCAGTACTTC